The subject of this entry is one TCR beta chain. These data originate in a study of memory CD4+ T cells and cytomegalovirus serostatus. Libraries were prepared by immunoSEQ multiplex PCR; TCRdb keeps only in-frame clonotypes and omits some of them. The profile covers under 45,000 clones, with approximately 80% appearing a single time and under 6.5% taken by the ten largest. V gave up 0 bases and J gave up 7 bases, with 18 bases separating them. Germline V gene lookup returns CDR1 SGHDN and CDR2 FVKESK. This CDR3 region has 16 residues. Single viable CD3+CD4+CD8-CD45RO+ cells were sorted as the memory CD4+ T cells. Positive selection with CD4 microbeads enriched total CD4+ T cells.

This TCR was recovered from an adult in good health and CMV-seronegative. V usage is TRBV14 and J usage is TRBJ1-1; D is ambiguous. Sequenced: memory CD4+ T cells from blood. For the CDR3, the DNA is TGTGCCAGCAGCCAAGATCTAACGTTCGGTATCGGTGAAGCTTTCTTT. As protein: CASSQDLTFGIGEAFF.